Shown below are 18 T cell receptor beta chains from a single sample sequenced in a study of T-cell memory formation after mild COVID-19 (dated by TCRdb to the early 2020s). The library was made by 5' RACE. Sequenced on an Illumina NovaSeq 6000. TCRdb reprocessed the public reads (quality trimming at Q25 with fastp, clone calling with MiXCR) and kept in-frame beta chains. Entries that share a CDR3 protein sequence are merged under the most common genes and DNA. Within this sample are under 200,000 distinct CDR3 sequences, with around a third of them counted one time only. The ten most abundant clones make up around 13% of the sample. Sequencing input: PBMCs or a T cell subset sorted from them (not recorded which). The source of these receptors is an adult woman who had mild COVID-19 (a few samples of this study predate the infection). The sample titles of this study are shuffled in the database, so cell type and time point are left out; the donor was told from shared clones.

The CDR3 nucleotides are TGTGCCAGCAGCTTATACCTCTATGGCTACACCTTC. It codes for CASSLYLYGYTF. This sequence joins TRBV7-9 and TRBJ1-2; unclear D gene. Germline assignment: CDR1 SEHNR and CDR2 FQNEAQ (reference sequence). V lost 2 bases, J lost 4 bases, and 5 bases lay in between. This CDR3 comprises 12 residues.

The V and J genes are TRBV6-2 or TRBV6-3 and TRBJ2-2, with D possibly being TRBD2 (5 bases). The ends were cut back, 10 bases at V and 2 bases at J, with 8 bases in the middle. Germline CDR1 is MNHEY and CDR2 is SVGEGT. The CDR3 consists of 12 residues. This chain's CDR3 is CAIGLNTGELFF. CDR3 sequence (DNA): TGTGCCATAGGACTTAACACCGGGGAGCTGTTTTTT.

The genes are TRBV25-1 and TRBJ1-2; D uncertain. The germline V and J ends were trimmed by 3 bases and 5 bases, with 10 bases remaining between them. The CDR3 has 13 amino acids. Germline CDR1 is MGHDK and CDR2 is SYGVNS. The CDR3 sequence: CASSETGVYGYTF. The CDR3 DNA reads TGTGCCAGCAGTGAGACCGGGGTGTATGGCTACACCTTC.

In its sample, this clonotype was seen many times. V is TRBV12-3 or TRBV12-4 and J is TRBJ2-7; D call uncertain. This CDR3 region has 15 residues. The V and J ends lost 5 bases and 5 bases respectively, with 19 bases between them. This CDR3 is CASSTDGNGPHEQYF. CDR3 sequence (DNA): TGTGCCAGCAGTACGGATGGGAACGGGCCGCACGAGCAGTACTTC.

V usage is TRBV15 and J usage is TRBJ1-5, with D unresolved. The germline V gene encodes CDR1 LNHNV and CDR2 YYDKDF (reference sequence). Trimming took off 5 bases at V and 1 base at J, with 6 bases between the two ends. This CDR3 region has 13 residues. The CDR3 region has the DNA TGTGCCACCAGCGGAAAAAGCAATCAGCCCCAGCATTTT. Its protein product is CATSGKSNQPQHF.

In this sample, this clonotype turned up a few times. The rearrangement joins TRBV5-1 to TRBJ2-3, with 9 bases aligning to TRBD2. The germline gives CDR1 SGHRS, CDR2 YFSETQ. J was trimmed by 2 bases and V by 0 bases; bases with no gene match: 4. CDR3 size: 16 residues. The DNA of the CDR3 is TGCGCCAGCAGCTTGGCGTCTAGCGGGACCACAGATACGCAGTATTTT. Protein product: CASSLASSGTTDTQYF. The whole variable domain, remainder taken from reference TRBV5-1 and TRBJ2-3, is KAGVTQTPRYLIKTRGQQVTLSCSPISGHRSVSWYQQTPGQGLQFLFEYFSETQRNKGNFPGRFSGRQFSNSRSEMNVSTLELGDSALYLCASSLASSGTTDTQYFGPGTRLTVL.

This clonotype was found many times. The chain combines TRBV29-1 with TRBJ2-6; D is possibly TRBD1 (6 bases). The CDR3 is 16 residues long. V lost 4 bases and J 0 bases, leaving 13 bases between the germline ends. Germline V gene data show CDR1 as SQVTM and CDR2 as ANQGSEA. The CDR3 DNA is TGCAGCGTTGCCCGGGACACCGACTCTGGGGCCAACGTCCTGACTTTC. It yields the protein CSVARDTDSGANVLTF.

V and J are TRBV20-1 and TRBJ2-6, with D maybe TRBD1 (5 bases). The CDR3 contains 16 residues. V lost 6 bases to trimming and J lost 0 bases, with 15 bases between them. Germline V gives CDR1 DFQATT, CDR2 SNEGSKA (reference sequence). CDR3 nucleotide sequence: TGCAGTGCCCGCGGACATCCCCTCTCTGGGGCCAACGTCCTGACTTTC. Amino acids: CSARGHPLSGANVLTF.

The table lists this clonotype with a count of one. The chain has TRBV5-1 and TRBJ2-3; 7 bases agree with TRBD1. The ends lost 4 bases at V and 11 bases at J; junction bases unmatched: 7. The V gene's germline CDR1 is SGHRS and CDR2 YFSETQ. This CDR3 has 12 amino acids. The CDR3 DNA sequence: TGCGCCAGCAGCCCGACCGGGACAGAGCAGTATTTT. Its protein is CASSPTGTEQYF. Supplemented by reference TRBV5-1 and TRBJ2-3, the full variable domain reads KAGVTQTPRYLIKTRGQQVTLSCSPISGHRSVSWYQQTPGQGLQFLFEYFSETQRNKGNFPGRFSGRQFSNSRSEMNVSTLELGDSALYLCASSPTGTEQYFGPGTRLTVL.

This clonotype has more than one count but fewer than ten. The V and J genes are TRBV12-3 or TRBV12-4 and TRBJ1-1, with D possibly matching TRBD1 (5 bases). V gave up 6 bases and J gave up 4 bases, with 6 bases separating them. The CDR3 loop spans 11 amino acids. The CDR3 bases are TGTGCCAGCAGGGGGACCACTGAAGCTTTCTTT. It translates to CASRGTTEAFF.

The chain uses TRBV7-9 and TRBJ1-2; weak D call: TRBD1 (6 bases). The CDR3 length is 15 residues. Looked up from germline, CDR1 is SEHNR and CDR2 is FQNEAQ (reference sequence). V lost 4 bases and J 4 bases, leaving 16 bases between the germline ends. As DNA, the CDR3 is TGTGCCAGCAGCTCCCATGGACAGTCTGGCTATGGCTACACCTTC. Translating it yields CASSSHGQSGYGYTF.

This clonotype was counted between two and nine times. This chain links TRBV9 with TRBJ2-7; D call uncertain. The CDR3 runs 14 residues. CDR1 and CDR2 (germline): SGDLS, YYNGEE. The germline V and J ends were trimmed by 7 bases and 3 bases, with 17 bases remaining between them. The CDR3 loop is CASGTGHGRYEQYF. In DNA, the CDR3 is TGTGCCAGCGGAACTGGTCACGGCCGCTACGAGCAGTACTTC.

This clonotype has just a few counts. This rearrangement joins TRBV7-2 to TRBJ2-2; 13 nucleotides match TRBD2. Germline lookup yields CDR1 SGHTA and CDR2 FQGNSA. Trimming removed 5 bases from V and 4 bases from J; junction bases left unmatched: 7. The CDR3 is 17 residues long. CDR3 amino acids: CASSHGLAGVSTGELFF. The DNA for the CDR3 is TGTGCCAGCAGCCACGGACTAGCGGGAGTATCCACCGGGGAGCTGTTTTTT. The full variable domain, completed using reference TRBV7-2 and TRBJ2-2, is GAGVSQSPSNKVTEKGKDVELRCDPISGHTALYWYRQSLGQGLEFLIYFQGNSAPDKSGLPSDRFSAERTGGSVSTLTIQRTQQEDSAVYLCASSHGLAGVSTGELFFGEGSRLTVL.

This rearrangement joins TRBV5-1 to TRBJ2-7; a weak D match, TRBD1 (6 bases). The germline CDR1 and CDR2 sequences are SGHRS and YFSETQ. With 5 bases removed from V and 1 base from J, the gap between germline ends came to 13 bases. The CDR3 runs to 14 residues. The CDR3 coding sequence is TGCGCCAGCAGAACACAGGGAATATCCTACGAGCAGTACTTC. Protein product: CASRTQGISYEQYF.

This clonotype was seen a few times. DNA for the CDR3: TGCAGTGCAGTGGACAGGCGAAGCACAGATACGCAGTATTTT. The encoded protein is CSAVDRRSTDTQYF. The chain recombines TRBV20-1 with TRBJ2-3; 7 nucleotides line up with TRBD1. Germline V gives CDR1 DFQATT, CDR2 SNEGSKA (reference sequence). With V trimmed by 6 bases and J by 0 bases, 6 bases remained unmatched. The CDR3 is made up of 14 amino acids.

This clonotype was counted a few times. This chain joins TRBV24-1 and TRBJ2-1; 11 bases fit TRBD1. J lost 7 bases, V lost 6 bases, and 7 bases had no gene match. The CDR3 covers 15 residues. Germline values: CDR1 KGHDR, CDR2 SFDVKD. The CDR3 nucleotides are TGTGCCACCAGTCCCGGGACAGGGGGGTATAATGAGCAGTTCTTC. Translating gives CATSPGTGGYNEQFF.

In this sample, this clonotype turned up a few times. The gene calls are TRBV9 and TRBJ2-7, with TRBD2 matching 7 bases. There are 18 residues in the CDR3. Trimming removed 0 bases from V and 3 bases from J; junction bases left unmatched: 15. Germline assignment: CDR1 SGDLS and CDR2 YYNGEE. The CDR3 DNA follows: TGTGCCAGCAGCGTAGGGGAGGGCGCCCAAGGGATAAACTACGAGCAGTACTTC. Its translation is CASSVGEGAQGINYEQYF.

The chain combines TRBV7-2 with TRBJ2-3; 11 bases line up with TRBD1. Per germline, CDR1 SGHTA and CDR2 FQGNSA. The CDR3 is 17 residues long. J lost 4 bases, V lost 5 bases, and 11 bases had no gene match. The CDR3 region is CASSRSGTGGRADTQYF. CDR3 sequence (DNA): TGTGCCAGCAGCCGCTCCGGGACAGGGGGAAGGGCAGATACGCAGTATTTT.